The 21 T cell receptor beta chains reported below all come from one sample, sequenced in a study of cytomegalovirus exposure and HLA in healthy donors. PCR primers comprised 60 Vbeta and 13 Jbeta primers. Generated by immunoSEQ multiplex PCR, the TCRdb table keeps only in-frame clones and is missing some. The table has 100,000 to 150,000 clones, roughly 70% seen once. The sequenced sample consisted of PBMCs. The receptor set was obtained from a man aged 35 to 55 in good health and CMV-seropositive.

The chain carries TRBV2 and TRBJ1-4; TRBD1 matches at 7 bases. The CDR3 is 14 residues long. With 6 bases clipped from V and 3 bases from J, the junction kept 4 bases outside the gene matches. Germline CDR1 is SNHLY and CDR2 is FYNNEI. The CDR3 DNA is TGTGCCAGCAGCTACAGGGGAGCTAATGAAAAACTGTTTTTT. It encodes CASSYRGANEKLFF.

This chain links TRBV10-2 with TRBJ1-1; D is unclear. This CDR3 is built from 15 residues. V lost 0 bases to trimming and J lost 0 bases, with 8 bases between them. Germline lookup yields CDR1 WSHSY and CDR2 SAAADI. The CDR3 DNA is TGCGCCAGCAGTGAGTCGCAGGTGATGAACACTGAAGCTTTCTTT. It codes for CASSESQVMNTEAFF.

This clone was seen a handful of times. The rearrangement uses TRBV9 and TRBJ2-5; no clear D. V lost 1 base and J 5 bases, leaving 9 bases between the germline ends. The CDR3 has 13 residues. Germline CDR1 SGDLS, CDR2 YYNGEE. CDR3 nucleotide sequence: TGTGCCAGCAGCGTAATAGACTCGGAGACCCAGTACTTC. Its protein product is CASSVIDSETQYF.

The V gene is TRBV18, the J gene TRBJ2-3; 10 bases are shared with TRBD1. The CDR3 consists of 14 residues. Per the germline V gene, CDR1 is KGHSH and CDR2 is LQKENI. V lost 3 bases and J lost 4; bases outside the gene matches: 1. As DNA, the CDR3 is TGTGCCAGCTCACCTGGGACAGGGGCAGATACGCAGTATTTT. This encodes CASSPGTGADTQYF.

This clone has only a few counts. The sample contains more than one DNA sequence encoding this CDR3. The chain couples TRBV28 to TRBJ1-2; possible D gene TRBD1, 6 bases. This CDR3 region has 15 residues. CDR1 MDHEN and CDR2 SYDVKM come from the germline V gene. Deletions cut 3 bases from V and 5 bases from J, with 16 bases between. The CDR3 spells CASSLGGGVRYGYTF. CDR3 nucleotides: TGTGCCAGCAGTTTGGGGGGGGGCGTGCGATATGGCTACACCTTC.

Only one count was recorded for this clone. For the CDR3, the DNA is TGTGCCAGCAGCCTCGGGACTAGCGGGGGGCCCAACACCGGGGAGCTGTTTTTT. Translation: CASSLGTSGGPNTGELFF. The rearrangement uses TRBV5-4 and TRBJ2-2; 15 positions match TRBD2. CDR3 length: 18 amino acids. Germline CDR1 SGHNT, CDR2 YYREEE (reference sequence). The V and J ends lost 4 bases and 2 bases, in that order; junction bases with no gene match: 6.

This clone was seen just once. The chain carries TRBV27 and TRBJ1-1; D remains ambiguous. The V gene lost 4 bases and the J gene lost 5 bases, with 14 bases spanning the gap. The germline gives CDR1 MNHEY, CDR2 SMNVEV (reference sequence). This CDR3 has 14 amino acids. This CDR3 reads CASSWAHKYTEAFF. The CDR3 DNA sequence: TGTGCCAGCAGTTGGGCACACAAGTATACTGAAGCTTTCTTT.

The chain links TRBV4-1 to TRBJ2-3; 10 bases are shared with TRBD2. V shed 0 bases, J shed 2 bases, and the junction held 8 bases outside the gene matches. The CDR3 consists of 18 residues. CDR1 is MGHRA and CDR2 is YSYEKL in the germline V gene. The CDR3, as DNA: TGCGCCAGCAGCCAAGATTGGGGGACTAGCGACCTCACAGATACGCAGTATTTT. This translates into CASSQDWGTSDLTDTQYF.

CDR3 sequence: CASSPGQPKETQYF. The CDR3 DNA reads TGCGCCAGCAGCCCGGGACAGCCGAAGGAGACCCAGTACTTC. The chain combines TRBV5-1 with TRBJ2-5, with 7 positions matching TRBD1. The CDR3 sequence is 14 residues long. Germline trimming cut 4 bases from V and 5 bases from J; bases unmatched to any gene: 8. CDR1 is SGHRS, CDR2 YFSETQ, per germline.

The V and J genes are TRBV6-1 and TRBJ1-5; no definite D call. The CDR3 runs 16 residues. In germline, CDR1 is MNHNS, CDR2 SASEGT. Trimming removed 1 base from V and 3 bases from J, with 13 bases in between. The CDR3 is CASSEGRAAVNQPQHF. The CDR3 DNA reads as TGTGCCAGCAGTGAAGGGAGGGCAGCCGTCAATCAGCCCCAGCATTTT.

Ten or more counts support this clone. V gene TRBV2 combines with J gene TRBJ1-1; unclear D gene. The germline CDR1 and CDR2 sequences are SNHLY and FYNNEI. V shed 4 bases and J shed 6 bases, with 12 bases lying between them. The CDR3 is made up of 13 amino acids. DNA of the CDR3: TGTGCCAGCAGTGTACTTCTGAGGGCTGAAGCTTTCTTT. This sequence encodes CASSVLLRAEAFF.

The chain employs TRBV28 and TRBJ2-1; tentative D call: TRBD1 (5 bases). CDR1 and CDR2 from the germline V gene are MDHEN and SYDVKM. The CDR3 covers 16 residues. V lost 6 bases to trimming and J lost 0 bases, with 15 bases between them. The CDR3 sequence is CASSRDTGNSYNEQFF. The DNA of the CDR3 is TGTGCCAGCAGCCGAGACACAGGAAACTCCTACAATGAGCAGTTCTTC.

V is TRBV5-5 and J is TRBJ2-7; no clear D gene. The CDR3 runs to 11 residues. V shed 3 bases and J shed 1 base, with 2 bases lying between them. Per germline, CDR1 SGHKS and CDR2 YYEKEE (reference sequence). CDR3 protein: CASSSSYEQYF. The CDR3 bases are TGTGCCAGCAGCTCATCCTACGAGCAGTACTTC.

The rearrangement uses TRBV19 and TRBJ1-4; D might be TRBD1 (6 bases). The germline V gene has CDR1 LNHDA and CDR2 SQIVND (reference sequence). With 4 bases removed from V and 3 bases from J, the gap between germline ends came to 12 bases. CDR3 length: 15 residues. In DNA, the CDR3 is TGTGCCAGTAGTACCCGGGACAACGCTAATGAAAAACTGTTTTTT. It specifies CASSTRDNANEKLFF.

This clone was seen only a few times. The genes are TRBV5-6 and TRBJ2-5, with 10 bases aligning to TRBD1. Looked up from germline, CDR1 is SGHDT and CDR2 is YYEEEE. The CDR3 runs to 15 residues. The ends lost 6 bases at V and 4 bases at J; junction bases unmatched: 9. CDR3 DNA: TGTGCCAGCAACCGGATGGACAGGGGGAGAGAGACCCAGTACTTC. Translating gives CASNRMDRGRETQYF. The variable domain in full, with the rest retrieved from reference TRBV5-6 and TRBJ2-5, is DAGVTQSPTHLIKTRGQQVTLRCSPKSGHDTVSWYQQALGQGPQFIFQYYEEEERQRGNFPDRFSGHQFPNYSSELNVNALLLGDSALYLCASNRMDRGRETQYFGPGTRLLVL.

Here the CDR3 reads CASSPVGRTNYGYTF. CDR3 nucleotide sequence: TGTGCCAGCAGTCCCGTGGGGCGGACTAACTATGGCTACACCTTC. The V call is TRBV6-5, the J call TRBJ1-2; D may be TRBD1 (5 bases). The CDR3 has 15 residues. V shed 5 bases and J shed 0 bases, with 13 bases lying between them. Germline V lookup: CDR1 MNHEY, CDR2 SVGAGI.

The gene calls are TRBV5-4 and TRBJ2-2, with no clear D. Per germline, CDR1 SGHNT and CDR2 YYREEE (reference sequence). The CDR3 consists of 15 residues. Trimming stripped 0 bases from V and 0 bases from J, with 6 bases between. The CDR3 loop reads CASSLGATNTGELFF. CDR3 in DNA: TGTGCCAGCAGCTTGGGGGCTACGAACACCGGGGAGCTGTTTTTT.

The J gene is TRBJ1-5, the V gene TRBV27, with TRBD1 identical over 7 bases. The germline V gene has CDR1 MNHEY and CDR2 SMNVEV (reference sequence). V trimming: 7 bases; J trimming: 3 bases; junction bases outside the gene matches: 3. CDR3 length: 13 residues. CDR3 sequence: CASKTGFNQPQHF. Written as DNA, the CDR3 is TGTGCCAGCAAGACAGGGTTCAATCAGCCCCAGCATTTT.

This chain uses TRBV6-1 with TRBJ1-3; D not certain. Trimming stripped 4 bases from V and 0 bases from J, with 4 bases between. This CDR3 has 13 amino acids. Germline-derived CDR1 and CDR2 are MNHNS and SASEGT. CDR3 DNA sequence: TGTGCCAGCAGTGCGTTCTCTGGAAACACCATATATTTT. As protein: CASSAFSGNTIYF.

The rearrangement uses TRBV28 and TRBJ1-1; D is perhaps TRBD1 (5 bases). The CDR3 is 14 residues long. Germline values: CDR1 MDHEN, CDR2 SYDVKM. V was pared by 4 bases and J by 4 bases, with 13 bases between. The CDR3 sequence: CASSSRQGRTEAFF. The DNA of the CDR3 is TGTGCCAGCAGTTCTCGGCAGGGTCGCACTGAAGCTTTCTTT.

The V and J genes are TRBV7-9 and TRBJ2-1; D is uncertain. In germline, CDR1 is SEHNR, CDR2 FQNEAQ (reference sequence). This CDR3 region has 12 residues. V was pared by 2 bases and J by 9 bases, with 8 bases between. The CDR3 reads CASSLPVGEQFF. CDR3 nucleotides: TGTGCCAGCAGCTTACCTGTCGGTGAGCAGTTCTTC.